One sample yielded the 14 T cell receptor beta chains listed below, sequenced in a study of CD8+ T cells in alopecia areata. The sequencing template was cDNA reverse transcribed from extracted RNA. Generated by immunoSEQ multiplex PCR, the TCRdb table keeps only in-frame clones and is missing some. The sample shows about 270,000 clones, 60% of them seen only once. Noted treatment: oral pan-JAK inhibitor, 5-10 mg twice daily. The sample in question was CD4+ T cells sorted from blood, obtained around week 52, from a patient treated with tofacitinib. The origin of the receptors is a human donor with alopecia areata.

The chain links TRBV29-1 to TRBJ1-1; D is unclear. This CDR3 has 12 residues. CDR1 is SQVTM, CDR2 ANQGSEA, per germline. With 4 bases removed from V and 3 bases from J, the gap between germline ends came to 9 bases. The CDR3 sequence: CSVGGYDTEAFF. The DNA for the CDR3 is TGCAGCGTTGGAGGGTATGACACTGAAGCTTTCTTT.

This CDR3 reads CASTPVGQNTEAFF. The CDR3 nucleotides are TGTGCCAGCACCCCCGTGGGGCAGAACACTGAAGCTTTCTTT. The rearrangement uses TRBV9 and TRBJ1-1; a weak D match, TRBD1 (5 bases). CDR3 length: 14 residues. V shed 6 bases and J shed 1 base, with 13 bases lying between them. CDR1 SGDLS and CDR2 YYNGEE come from the germline V gene.

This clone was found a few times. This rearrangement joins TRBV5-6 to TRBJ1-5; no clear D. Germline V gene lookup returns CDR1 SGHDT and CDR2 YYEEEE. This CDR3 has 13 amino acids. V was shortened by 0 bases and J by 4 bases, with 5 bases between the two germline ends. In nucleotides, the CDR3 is TGTGCCAGCAGCTTGGGGCCGAATCAGCCCCAGCATTTT. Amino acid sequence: CASSLGPNQPQHF.

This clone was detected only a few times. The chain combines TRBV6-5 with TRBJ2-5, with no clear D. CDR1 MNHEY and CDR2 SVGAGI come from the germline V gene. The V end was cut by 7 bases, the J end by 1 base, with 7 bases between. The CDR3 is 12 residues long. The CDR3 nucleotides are TGTGCCAGCATGGCGCCCCAAGAGACCCAGTACTTC. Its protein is CASMAPQETQYF.

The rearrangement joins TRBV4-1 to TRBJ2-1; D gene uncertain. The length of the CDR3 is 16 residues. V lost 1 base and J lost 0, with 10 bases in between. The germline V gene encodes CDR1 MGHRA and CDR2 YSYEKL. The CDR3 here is CASSQGWQSSYNEQFF. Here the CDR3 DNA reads TGCGCCAGCAGCCAAGGGTGGCAGAGCTCCTACAATGAGCAGTTCTTC.

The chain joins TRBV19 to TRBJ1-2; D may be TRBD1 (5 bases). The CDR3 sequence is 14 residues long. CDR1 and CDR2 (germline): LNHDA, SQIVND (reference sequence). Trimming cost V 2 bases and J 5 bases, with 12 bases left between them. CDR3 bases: TGTGCCAGTAGTATACAGGGTGGCCTATATGGCTACACCTTC. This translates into CASSIQGGLYGYTF.

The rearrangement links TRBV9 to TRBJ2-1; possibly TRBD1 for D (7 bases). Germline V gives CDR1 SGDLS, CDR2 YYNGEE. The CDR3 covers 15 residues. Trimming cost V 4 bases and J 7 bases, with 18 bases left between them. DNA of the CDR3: TGTGCCAGCAGCCCAAATGGAGGGGGCCAAAATGAGCAGTTCTTC. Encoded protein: CASSPNGGGQNEQFF.

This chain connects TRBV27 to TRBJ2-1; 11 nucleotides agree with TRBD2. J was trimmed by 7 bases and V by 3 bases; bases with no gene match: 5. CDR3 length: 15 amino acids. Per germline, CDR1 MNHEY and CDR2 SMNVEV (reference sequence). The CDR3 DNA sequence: TGTGCCAGCAGTTTGGTAGCGGGGGGGCCGAATGAGCAGTTCTTC. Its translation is CASSLVAGGPNEQFF.

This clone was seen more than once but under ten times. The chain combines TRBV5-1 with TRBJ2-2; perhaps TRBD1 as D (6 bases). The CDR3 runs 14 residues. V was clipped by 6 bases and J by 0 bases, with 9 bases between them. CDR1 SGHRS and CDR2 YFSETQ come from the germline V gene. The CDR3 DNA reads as TGCGCCAGCATGGGACAAACGAACACCGGGGAGCTGTTTTTT. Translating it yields CASMGQTNTGELFF.

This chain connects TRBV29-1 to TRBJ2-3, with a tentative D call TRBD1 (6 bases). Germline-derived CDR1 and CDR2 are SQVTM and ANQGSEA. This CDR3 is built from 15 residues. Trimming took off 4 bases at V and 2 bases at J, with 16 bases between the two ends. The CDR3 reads CSVGGPGRSTDTQYF. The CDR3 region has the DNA TGCAGCGTTGGGGGGCCCGGCAGGTCCACAGATACGCAGTATTTT.

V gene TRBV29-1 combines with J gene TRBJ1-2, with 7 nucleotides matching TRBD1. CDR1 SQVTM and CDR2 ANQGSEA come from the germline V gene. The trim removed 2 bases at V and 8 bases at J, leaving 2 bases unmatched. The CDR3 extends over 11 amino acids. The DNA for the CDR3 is TGCAGCGTTGAAACAGGGGAAGGCTACACCTTC. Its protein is CSVETGEGYTF.

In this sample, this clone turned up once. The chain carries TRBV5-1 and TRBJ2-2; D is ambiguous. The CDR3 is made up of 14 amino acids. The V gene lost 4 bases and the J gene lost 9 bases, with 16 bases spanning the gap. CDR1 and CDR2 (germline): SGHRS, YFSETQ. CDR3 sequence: CASSPDLGLRELFF. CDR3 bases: TGCGCCAGCAGCCCCGACTTGGGCCTAAGGGAGCTGTTTTTT.

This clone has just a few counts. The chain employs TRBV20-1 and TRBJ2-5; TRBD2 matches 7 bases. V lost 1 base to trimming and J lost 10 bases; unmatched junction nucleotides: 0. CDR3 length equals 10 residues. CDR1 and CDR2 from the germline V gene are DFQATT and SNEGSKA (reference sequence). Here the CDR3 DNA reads TGCAGTGCTAGAGGGACTAGCCAGTACTTC. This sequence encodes CSARGTSQYF.

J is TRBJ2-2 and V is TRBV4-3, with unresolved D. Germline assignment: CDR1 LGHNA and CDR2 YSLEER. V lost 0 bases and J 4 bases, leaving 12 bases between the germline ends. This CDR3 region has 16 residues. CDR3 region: CASSQDGGVGTGELFF. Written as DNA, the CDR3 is TGCGCCAGCAGCCAAGATGGCGGAGTGGGCACCGGGGAGCTGTTTTTT.